The sequence of this T cell receptor (beta chain) was determined in a study of identical twins. Study-wide results and limits: Invariant cells of the MAIT and iNKT types might have partly distorted the zero-insertion analyses. Out-of-frame beta sequences exhibited a weaker degree of excess twin sharing.

The authors used template switching to add a universal primer site and gave cDNA unique molecular identifiers. TCRdb called the 5' RACE reads again in MiXCR, with one record for every CDR3 protein. The sample lists hundreds of thousands of distinct CDR3 sequences, 9.5% occurring once. The CDR3 spans 15 residues. The V end was cut by 5 bases, the J end by 5 bases, with 16 bases between. Germline V CDR1 and CDR2: SEHNR, FQNEAQ (reference sequence). This clonotype showed up just a few times. What it binds is unknown. This sample was shared with a second study, whose subject was yellow fever vaccine responses in identical twins. As reported in that work: Twins reportedly showed a vaccine T cell response that seemed partly convergent and partly personalized.

The gene calls are TRBV7-9 and TRBJ2-1; D perhaps matches TRBD2 (5 bases). This sequence was found in a young woman in good health. The material sequenced was CD8+ T cells sorted from blood. CDR3 region: CASSPPGKIDNEQFF. The CDR3 DNA reads as TGTGCCAGCAGCCCCCCGGGGAAGATCGACAATGAGCAGTTCTTC.